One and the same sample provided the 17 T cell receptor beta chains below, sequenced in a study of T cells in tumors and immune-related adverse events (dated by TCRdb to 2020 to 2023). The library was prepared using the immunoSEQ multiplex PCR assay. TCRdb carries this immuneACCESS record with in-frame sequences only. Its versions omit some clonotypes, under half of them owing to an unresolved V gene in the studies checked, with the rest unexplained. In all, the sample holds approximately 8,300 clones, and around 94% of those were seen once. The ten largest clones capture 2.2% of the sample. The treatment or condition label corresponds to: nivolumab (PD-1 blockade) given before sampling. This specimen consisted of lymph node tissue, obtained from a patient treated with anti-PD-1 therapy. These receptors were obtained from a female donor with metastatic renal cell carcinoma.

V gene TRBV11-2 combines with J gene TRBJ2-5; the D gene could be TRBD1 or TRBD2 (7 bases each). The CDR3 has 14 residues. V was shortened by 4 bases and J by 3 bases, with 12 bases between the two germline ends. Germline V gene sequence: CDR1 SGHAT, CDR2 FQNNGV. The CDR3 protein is CASSSSGGEETQYF. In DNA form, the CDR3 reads TGTGCCAGCAGCTCCTCAGGGGGGGAAGAGACCCAGTACTTC.

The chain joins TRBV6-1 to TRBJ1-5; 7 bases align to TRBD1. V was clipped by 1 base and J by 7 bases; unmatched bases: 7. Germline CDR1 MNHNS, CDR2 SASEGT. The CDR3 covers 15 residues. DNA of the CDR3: TGTGCCAGCAGTGAAGGCGGGACAGTTAGCCAGCCCCAGCATTTT. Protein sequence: CASSEGGTVSQPQHF.

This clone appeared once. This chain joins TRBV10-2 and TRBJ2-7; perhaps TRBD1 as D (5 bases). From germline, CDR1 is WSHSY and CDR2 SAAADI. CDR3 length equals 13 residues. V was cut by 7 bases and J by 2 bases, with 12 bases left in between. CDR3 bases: TGCGCCAGCACACAGGCAGGACCCTACGAGCAGTACTTC. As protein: CASTQAGPYEQYF.

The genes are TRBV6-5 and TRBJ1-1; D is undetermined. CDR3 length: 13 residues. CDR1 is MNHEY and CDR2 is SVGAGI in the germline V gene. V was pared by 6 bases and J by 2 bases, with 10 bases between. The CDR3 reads CASRRTLNTEAFF. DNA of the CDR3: TGTGCCAGCAGACGGACCTTAAACACTGAAGCTTTCTTT.

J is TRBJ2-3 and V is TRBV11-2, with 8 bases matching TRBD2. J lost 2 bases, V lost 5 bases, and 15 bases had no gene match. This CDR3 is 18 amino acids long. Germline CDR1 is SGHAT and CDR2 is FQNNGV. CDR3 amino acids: CASSLTWGVAGFTDTQYF. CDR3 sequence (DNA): TGTGCCAGCAGCCTAACCTGGGGAGTAGCGGGGTTCACAGATACGCAGTATTTT.

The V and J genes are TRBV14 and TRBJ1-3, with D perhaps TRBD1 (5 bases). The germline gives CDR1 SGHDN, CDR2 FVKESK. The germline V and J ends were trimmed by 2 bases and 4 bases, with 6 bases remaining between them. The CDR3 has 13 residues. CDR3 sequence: CASSQNRGNTIYF. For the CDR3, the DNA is TGTGCCAGCAGCCAAAACAGGGGAAACACCATATATTTT.

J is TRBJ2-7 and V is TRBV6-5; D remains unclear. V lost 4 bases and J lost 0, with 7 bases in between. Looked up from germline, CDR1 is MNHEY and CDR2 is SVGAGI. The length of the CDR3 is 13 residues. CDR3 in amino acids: CASSSSLSYEQYF. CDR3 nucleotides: TGTGCCAGCAGTTCGTCTCTCTCCTACGAGCAGTACTTC.

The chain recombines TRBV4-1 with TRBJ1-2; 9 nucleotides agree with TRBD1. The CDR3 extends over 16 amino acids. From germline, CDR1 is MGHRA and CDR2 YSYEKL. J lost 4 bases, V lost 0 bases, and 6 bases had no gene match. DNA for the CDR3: TGCGCCAGCAGCCAAGAGGGGGGACAGGGAACCTATGGCTACACCTTC. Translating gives CASSQEGGQGTYGYTF.

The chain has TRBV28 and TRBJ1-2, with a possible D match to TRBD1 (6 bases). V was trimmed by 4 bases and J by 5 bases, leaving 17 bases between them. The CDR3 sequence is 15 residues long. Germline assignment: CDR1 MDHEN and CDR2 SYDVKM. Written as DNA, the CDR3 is TGTGCCAGCAGTTCGACAGGAGGGGGGAAATATGGCTACACCTTC. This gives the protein CASSSTGGGKYGYTF.

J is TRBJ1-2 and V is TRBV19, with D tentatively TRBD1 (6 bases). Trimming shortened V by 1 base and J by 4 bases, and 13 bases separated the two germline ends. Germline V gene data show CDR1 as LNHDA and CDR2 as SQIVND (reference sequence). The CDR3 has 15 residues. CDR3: CASSIAGGDIYGYTF. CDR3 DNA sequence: TGTGCCAGTAGTATAGCCGGGGGCGATATCTATGGCTACACCTTC.

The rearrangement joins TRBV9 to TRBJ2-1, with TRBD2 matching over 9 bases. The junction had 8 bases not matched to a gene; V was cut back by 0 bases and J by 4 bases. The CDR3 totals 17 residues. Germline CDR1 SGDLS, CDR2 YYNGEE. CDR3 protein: CASSVGIESGGYNEQFF. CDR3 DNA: TGTGCCAGCAGCGTAGGGATCGAGAGCGGGGGGTACAATGAGCAGTTCTTC.

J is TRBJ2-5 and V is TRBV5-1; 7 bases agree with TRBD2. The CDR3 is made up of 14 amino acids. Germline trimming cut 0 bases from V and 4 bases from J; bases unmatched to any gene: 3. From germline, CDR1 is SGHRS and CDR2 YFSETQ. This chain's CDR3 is CASSLVAGAETQYF. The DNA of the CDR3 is TGCGCCAGCAGCTTGGTGGCGGGAGCAGAGACCCAGTACTTC.

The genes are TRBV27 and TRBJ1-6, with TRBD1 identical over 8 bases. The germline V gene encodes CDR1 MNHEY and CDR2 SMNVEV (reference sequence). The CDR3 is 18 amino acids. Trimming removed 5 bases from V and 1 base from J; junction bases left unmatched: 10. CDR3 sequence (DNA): TGTGCCAGCAGTCCGTCGCGGACAGGGCAATCCTATAATTCACCCCTCCACTTT. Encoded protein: CASSPSRTGQSYNSPLHF.

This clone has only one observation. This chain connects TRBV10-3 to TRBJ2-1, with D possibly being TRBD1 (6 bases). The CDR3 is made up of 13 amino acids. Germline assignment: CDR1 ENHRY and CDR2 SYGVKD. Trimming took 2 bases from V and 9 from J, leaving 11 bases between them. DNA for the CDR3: TGTGCCATCAGTGAGGGAACAGGGTTTGAGCAGTTCTTC. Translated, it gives CAISEGTGFEQFF.

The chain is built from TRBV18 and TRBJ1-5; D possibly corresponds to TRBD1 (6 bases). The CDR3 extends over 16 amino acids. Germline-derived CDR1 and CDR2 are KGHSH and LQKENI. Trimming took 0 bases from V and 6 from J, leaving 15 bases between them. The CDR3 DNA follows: TGTGCCAGCTCACCACCAGGAAACAGGGAAGTTCAGCCCCAGCATTTT. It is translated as CASSPPGNREVQPQHF.

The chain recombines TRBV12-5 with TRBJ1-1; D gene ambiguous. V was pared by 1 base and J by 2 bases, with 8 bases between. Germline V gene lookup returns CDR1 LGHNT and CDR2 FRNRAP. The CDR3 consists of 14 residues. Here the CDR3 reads CASGLGQSNTEAFF. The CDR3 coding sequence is TGTGCTAGTGGTTTGGGCCAGAGCAACACTGAAGCTTTCTTT.

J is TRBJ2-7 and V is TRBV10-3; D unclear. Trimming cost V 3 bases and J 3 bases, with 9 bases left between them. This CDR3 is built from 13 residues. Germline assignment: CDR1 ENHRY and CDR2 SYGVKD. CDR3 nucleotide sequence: TGTGCCATCAGTGATGGTAGGAGCTACGAGCAGTACTTC. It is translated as CAISDGRSYEQYF.